The 21 T cell receptor beta chains below were found in one sample sequenced in a study of immune cell composition in non-small cell lung cancer. The assay was immunoSEQ multiplex PCR, and TCRdb's table has in-frame clones only and misses some. The sample carries around 9,100 clones, roughly three quarters recorded once. Specimen: lung tumor tissue. The receptor source for this set is a human donor with non-small cell lung cancer.

The table lists this clone with a count of one. The chain has TRBV18 and TRBJ2-2; a possible D gene is TRBD1 (6 bases). Germline V lookup: CDR1 KGHSH, CDR2 LQKENI. The CDR3 runs 17 residues. Trimming took off 2 bases at V and 3 bases at J, with 16 bases between the two ends. CDR3 coding DNA: TGTGCCAGCTCACCAGGCGGCACAGGGTCGGACACCGGGGAGCTGTTTTTT. This sequence encodes CASSPGGTGSDTGELFF.

This clone was counted between two and nine times. The rearrangement joins TRBV18 to TRBJ1-2, with D possibly being TRBD1 (6 bases). Between the trimmed V and J ends, which lost 6 bases and 2 bases, there was a span of 13 bases. CDR1 is KGHSH and CDR2 is LQKENI in the germline V gene. The CDR3 spans 14 residues. The CDR3 nucleotides read TGTGCCAGCTCCCCTGGGACACGGAACTATGGCTACACCTTC. It translates to CASSPGTRNYGYTF.

The chain carries TRBV28 and TRBJ1-4; TRBD1 matches 7 bases. Trimming at V came to 6 bases and at J to 4 bases, leaving 11 bases not matched to a gene. Germline-derived CDR1 and CDR2 are MDHEN and SYDVKM. This CDR3 contains 16 residues. Here the CDR3 DNA reads TGTGCCAGCAGCCCCCAGGGGGGAGGGTATAATGAAAAACTGTTTTTT. Translating gives CASSPQGGGYNEKLFF.

This sequence joins TRBV28 and TRBJ2-1, with D tentatively TRBD2 (5 bases). From germline, CDR1 is MDHEN and CDR2 SYDVKM. V was trimmed by 5 bases and J by 0 bases, leaving 11 bases between them. The CDR3 runs to 15 residues. CDR3 sequence: CASSPSGSSYNEQFF. The DNA for the CDR3 is TGTGCCAGCAGTCCTAGTGGGAGCTCCTACAATGAGCAGTTCTTC.

The rearrangement links TRBV2 to TRBJ2-3; 7 positions match TRBD1. J gave up 5 bases and V 6 bases, and 8 bases lay outside the gene matches. Germline V gives CDR1 SNHLY, CDR2 FYNNEI. The CDR3 has 14 residues. The CDR3 DNA sequence: TGTGCCAGCAGCCAACAGGGGTTGGTAGATACGCAGTATTTT. Residues: CASSQQGLVDTQYF.

This sequence joins TRBV5-1 and TRBJ2-2; 10 bases map to TRBD2. Looked up from germline, CDR1 is SGHRS and CDR2 is YFSETQ. The CDR3 is 16 amino acids. V lost 4 bases, J lost 5 bases, and 8 bases stayed unmatched. The CDR3 bases are TGCGCCAGCAGCCATACTAGCGGGATGGCTACCGGGGAGCTGTTTTTT. It specifies CASSHTSGMATGELFF.

The chain has TRBV6-6 and TRBJ2-5; tentative D call: TRBD2 (5 bases). V lost 8 bases and J 4 bases, leaving 17 bases between the germline ends. The CDR3 has 14 residues. Germline V gene lookup returns CDR1 MNHNY and CDR2 SVGAGI (reference sequence). The CDR3 DNA sequence: TGTGCCAGCTCTTCTAGCAGCCGGTCAGAGACCCAGTACTTC. Translation gives CASSSSSRSETQYF.

The chain recombines TRBV9 with TRBJ2-1; 8 bases align to TRBD2. Germline values: CDR1 SGDLS, CDR2 YYNGEE. The CDR3 has 14 residues. The ends lost 0 bases at V and 9 bases at J; junction bases unmatched: 5. As DNA, the CDR3 is TGTGCCAGCAGCGTAGGGGATAGCGGGACTGAGCAGTTCTTC. Protein product: CASSVGDSGTEQFF.

This clone came up a few times. The chain links TRBV4-3 to TRBJ1-6; D is possibly TRBD1 (6 bases). CDR3 length equals 15 residues. Trimming stripped 3 bases from V and 7 bases from J, with 13 bases between. The germline V gene encodes CDR1 LGHNA and CDR2 YSLEER. This CDR3 is CASSQGADGNSPLHF. The CDR3 coding sequence is TGCGCCAGCAGCCAGGGGGCTGACGGAAATTCACCCCTCCACTTT.

This rearrangement joins TRBV11-1 to TRBJ1-2; D possibly corresponds to TRBD1 (5 bases). In germline, CDR1 is SGHAT, CDR2 FQDESV (reference sequence). The V end lost 1 base, the J end lost 8 bases, and 23 bases lay between the germline ends. The CDR3 consists of 17 residues. CDR3 nucleotides: TGTGCCAGCAGCTTAGTTCCTTTTACGGGACCTAACGAGGGCTACACCTTC. Translation gives CASSLVPFTGPNEGYTF.

The genes are TRBV28 and TRBJ2-3; D not resolved. CDR3 length equals 11 residues. Trimming stripped 2 bases from V and 10 bases from J, with 7 bases between. Germline CDR1 reads MDHEN; CDR2 reads SYDVKM. CDR3 coding DNA: TGTGCCAGCAGTTTAGGAAGCTCGCAGTATTTT. The encoded protein is CASSLGSSQYF. Complete variable domain (other parts from reference TRBV28 and TRBJ2-3): DVKVTQSSRYLVKRTGEKVFLECVQDMDHENMFWYRQDPGLGLRLIYFSYDVKMKEKGDIPEGYSVSREKKERFSLILESASTNQTSMYLCASSLGSSQYFGPGTRLTVL.

The chain employs TRBV19 and TRBJ2-5; D gene uncertain. Germline assignment: CDR1 LNHDA and CDR2 SQIVND (reference sequence). This CDR3 is built from 13 residues. V lost 3 bases, J lost 2 bases, and 7 bases lay in between. DNA of the CDR3: TGTGCCAGTAGTATGAAAAATCAAGAGACCCAGTACTTC. Residues: CASSMKNQETQYF. Variable domain in full (rest from reference TRBV19 and TRBJ2-5): DGGITQSPKYLFRKEGQNVTLSCEQNLNHDAMYWYRQDPGQGLRLIYYSQIVNDFQKGDIAEGYSVSREKKESFPLTVTSAQKNPTAFYLCASSMKNQETQYFGPGTRLLVL.

This chain connects TRBV11-3 to TRBJ1-4; D uncertain. Germline V lookup: CDR1 SGHNT, CDR2 YENEEA. V shed 5 bases and J shed 8 bases, with 12 bases lying between them. The CDR3 spans 13 residues. The CDR3 spells CASSAGPGEKLFF. DNA for the CDR3: TGTGCCAGCAGCGCCGGCCCCGGGGAAAAACTGTTTTTT.

The chain joins TRBV5-1 to TRBJ2-7, with 7 bases aligning to TRBD2. V shed 0 bases, J shed 7 bases, and the junction held 10 bases outside the gene matches. The CDR3 loop spans 15 amino acids. Germline V gene lookup returns CDR1 SGHRS and CDR2 YFSETQ. CDR3 amino acids: CASSLVAGPGREQYF. CDR3 in DNA: TGCGCCAGCAGCTTGGTGGCAGGGCCCGGGAGGGAGCAGTACTTC.

The chain joins TRBV6-5 to TRBJ1-1; no firm D call. This CDR3 region has 13 residues. CDR1 is MNHEY and CDR2 is SVGAGI in the germline V gene. Trimming pared 8 bases from V and 8 bases from J, leaving 18 bases between. The CDR3 bases are TGTGCCAGCCGCAGACCTCCGACCCGGGAAGCTTTCTTT. This codes for CASRRPPTREAFF.

The chain employs TRBV4-1 and TRBJ2-1, with 7 nucleotides matching TRBD2. V was pared by 2 bases and J by 8 bases, with 6 bases of the junction left unmatched. The CDR3 is 14 amino acids. CDR1 is MGHRA and CDR2 is YSYEKL in the germline V gene. CDR3 in amino acids: CASSQPLGGDEQFF. In DNA, the CDR3 is TGCGCCAGCAGCCAACCCTTGGGAGGGGATGAGCAGTTCTTC.

The chain couples TRBV6-1 to TRBJ2-5; possibly TRBD1 for D (6 bases). V was trimmed by 10 bases and J by 4 bases, leaving 16 bases between them. CDR3 length: 13 residues. Germline V CDR1 and CDR2: MNHNS, SASEGT. CDR3 amino acids: CATRSRGRETQYF. CDR3 nucleotide sequence: TGTGCCACGAGGTCCAGGGGCCGAGAGACCCAGTACTTC.

V and J are TRBV5-4 and TRBJ2-7; TRBD2 aligns across 11 bases. The trim removed 4 bases at V and 3 bases at J, leaving 3 bases unmatched. Germline CDR1 and CDR2: SGHNT and YYREEE (reference sequence). CDR3 size: 14 residues. The CDR3, as DNA: TGTGCCAGCAGCCGGGGACTAGCGGTCTACGAGCAGTACTTC. Amino acid sequence: CASSRGLAVYEQYF.

The chain combines TRBV18 with TRBJ1-5, with D maybe TRBD1 (5 bases). From germline, CDR1 is KGHSH and CDR2 LQKENI. V was clipped by 6 bases and J by 5 bases, with 17 bases between them. This CDR3 comprises 15 residues. The CDR3 region is CASSLHQGTDQPQHF. In DNA form, the CDR3 reads TGTGCCAGCTCCCTCCACCAGGGAACAGATCAGCCCCAGCATTTT.

The J gene is TRBJ2-2, the V gene TRBV7-9; tentative D call: TRBD1 (6 bases). Germline V gives CDR1 SEHNR, CDR2 FQNEAQ (reference sequence). The CDR3 is 14 amino acids. V was clipped by 5 bases and J by 7 bases, with 14 bases between them. CDR3: CASSPQGSSGELFF. The CDR3 DNA reads as TGTGCCAGCAGCCCTCAGGGGTCTAGCGGGGAGCTGTTTTTT.

In this sample, this clone turned up once. V is TRBV5-1 and J is TRBJ2-2, with TRBD2 matching over 10 bases. This CDR3 is built from 17 residues. With V trimmed by 0 bases and J by 1 base, 3 bases remained unmatched. From germline, CDR1 is SGHRS and CDR2 YFSETQ. The CDR3 spells CASSLARTSGNTGELFF. The CDR3, as DNA: TGCGCCAGCAGCTTGGCCAGGACTAGCGGGAACACCGGGGAGCTGTTTTTT. The full variable domain, rest sourced from reference TRBV5-1 and TRBJ2-2, is KAGVTQTPRYLIKTRGQQVTLSCSPISGHRSVSWYQQTPGQGLQFLFEYFSETQRNKGNFPGRFSGRQFSNSRSEMNVSTLELGDSALYLCASSLARTSGNTGELFFGEGSRLTVL.